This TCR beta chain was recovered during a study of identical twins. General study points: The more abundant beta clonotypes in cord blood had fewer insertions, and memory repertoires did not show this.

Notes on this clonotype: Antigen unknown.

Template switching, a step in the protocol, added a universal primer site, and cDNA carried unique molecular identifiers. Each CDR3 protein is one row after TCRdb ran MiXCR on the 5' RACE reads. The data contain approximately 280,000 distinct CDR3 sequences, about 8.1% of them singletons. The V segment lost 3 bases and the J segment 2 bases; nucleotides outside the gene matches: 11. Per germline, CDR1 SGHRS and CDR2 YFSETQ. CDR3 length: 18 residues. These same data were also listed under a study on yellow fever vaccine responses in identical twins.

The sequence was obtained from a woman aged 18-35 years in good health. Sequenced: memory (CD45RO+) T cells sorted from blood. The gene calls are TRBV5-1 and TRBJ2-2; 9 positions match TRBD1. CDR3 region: CASSWLVPGQGNTGELFF. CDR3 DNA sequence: TGCGCCAGCAGCTGGTTAGTACCGGGACAGGGAAACACCGGGGAGCTGTTTTTT.